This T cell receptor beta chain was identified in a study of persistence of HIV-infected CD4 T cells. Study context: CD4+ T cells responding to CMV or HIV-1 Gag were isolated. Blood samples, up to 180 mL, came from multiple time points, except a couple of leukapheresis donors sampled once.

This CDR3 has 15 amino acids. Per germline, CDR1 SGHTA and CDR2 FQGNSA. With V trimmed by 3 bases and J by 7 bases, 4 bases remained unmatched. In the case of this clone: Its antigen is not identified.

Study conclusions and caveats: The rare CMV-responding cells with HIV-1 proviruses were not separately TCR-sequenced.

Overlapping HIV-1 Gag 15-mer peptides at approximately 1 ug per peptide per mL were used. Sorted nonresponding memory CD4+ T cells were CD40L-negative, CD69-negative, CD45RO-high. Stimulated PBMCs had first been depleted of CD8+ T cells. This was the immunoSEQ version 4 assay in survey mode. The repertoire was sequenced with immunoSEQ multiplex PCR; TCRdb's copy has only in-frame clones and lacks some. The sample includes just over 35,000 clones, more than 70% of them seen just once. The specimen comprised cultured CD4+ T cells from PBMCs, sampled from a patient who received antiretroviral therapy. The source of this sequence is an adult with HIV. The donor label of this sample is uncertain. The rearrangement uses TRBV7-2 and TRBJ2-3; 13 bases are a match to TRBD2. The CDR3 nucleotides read TGTGCCAGCAGCTTTACACTAGCGGGGGGGAATACGCAGTATTTT. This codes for CASSFTLAGGNTQYF.